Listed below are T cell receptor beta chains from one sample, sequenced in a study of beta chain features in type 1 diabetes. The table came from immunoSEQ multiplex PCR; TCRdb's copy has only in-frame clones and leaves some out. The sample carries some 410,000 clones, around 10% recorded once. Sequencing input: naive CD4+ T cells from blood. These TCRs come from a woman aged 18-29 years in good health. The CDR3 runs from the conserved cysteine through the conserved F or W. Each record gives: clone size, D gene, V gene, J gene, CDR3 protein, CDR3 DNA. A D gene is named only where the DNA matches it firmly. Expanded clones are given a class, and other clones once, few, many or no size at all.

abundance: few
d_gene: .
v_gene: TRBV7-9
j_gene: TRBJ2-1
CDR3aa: CASSSTARNNEQFF
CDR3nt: TGTGCCAGCAGCTCGACGGCCAGGAACAATGAGCAGTTCTTC

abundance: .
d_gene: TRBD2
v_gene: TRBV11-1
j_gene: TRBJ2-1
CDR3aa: CASSSGLAGANEQFF
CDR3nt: TGTGCCAGCAGTTCCGGACTAGCGGGAGCCAATGAGCAGTTCTTC

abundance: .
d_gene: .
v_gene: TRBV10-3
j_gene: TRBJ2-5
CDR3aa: CAISDKSSTQYF
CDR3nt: TGTGCCATCAGTGACAAGTCATCGACCCAGTACTTC

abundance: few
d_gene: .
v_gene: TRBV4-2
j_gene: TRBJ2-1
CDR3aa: CASSPLTPGNEQFF
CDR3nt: TGTGCCAGCAGCCCACTCACCCCAGGGAATGAGCAGTTCTTC

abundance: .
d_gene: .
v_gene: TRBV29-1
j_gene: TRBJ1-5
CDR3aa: CSVAGSNQPQHF
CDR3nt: TGCAGCGTTGCCGGCAGCAATCAGCCCCAGCATTTT

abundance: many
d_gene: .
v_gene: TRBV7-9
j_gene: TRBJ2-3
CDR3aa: CASTATDTQYF
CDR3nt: TGTGCCAGCACGGCGACAGATACGCAGTATTTT

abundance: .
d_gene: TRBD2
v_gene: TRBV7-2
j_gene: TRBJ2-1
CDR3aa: CASSFRDYPRHNEQFF
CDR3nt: TGTGCCAGCAGCTTCCGGGACTACCCTAGACACAATGAGCAGTTCTTC

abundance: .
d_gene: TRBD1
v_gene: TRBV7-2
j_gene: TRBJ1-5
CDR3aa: CASSSSWDRSQPQHF
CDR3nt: TGTGCCAGCAGCTCTTCCTGGGACAGATCTCAGCCCCAGCATTTT

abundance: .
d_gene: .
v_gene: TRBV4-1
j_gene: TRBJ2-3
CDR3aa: CASSRVVPSDTQYF
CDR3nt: TGCGCCAGCAGCCGAGTTGTACCCTCAGATACGCAGTATTTT

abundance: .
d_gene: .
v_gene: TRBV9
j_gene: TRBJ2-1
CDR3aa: CASSVVGFEQFF
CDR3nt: TGTGCCAGCAGCGTAGTCGGGTTTGAGCAGTTCTTC

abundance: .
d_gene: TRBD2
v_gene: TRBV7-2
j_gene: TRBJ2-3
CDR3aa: CASSYSLAGGLGDTQYF
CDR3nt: TGTGCCAGCAGCTACAGCCTAGCGGGGGGGCTGGGAGATACGCAGTATTTT

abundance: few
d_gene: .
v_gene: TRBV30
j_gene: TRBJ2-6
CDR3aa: CAWSPVRSGANVLTF
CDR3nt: TGTGCCTGGAGTCCCGTCCGTTCTGGGGCCAACGTCCTGACTTTC

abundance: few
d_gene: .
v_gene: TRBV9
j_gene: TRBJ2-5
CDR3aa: CASSVDRYQETQYF
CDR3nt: TGTGCCAGCAGCGTAGACAGGTACCAAGAGACCCAGTACTTC

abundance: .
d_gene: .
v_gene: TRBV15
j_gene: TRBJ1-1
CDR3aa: CATSTVRTVPEAFF
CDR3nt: TGTGCCACCTCGACGGTAAGGACAGTCCCTGAAGCTTTCTTT

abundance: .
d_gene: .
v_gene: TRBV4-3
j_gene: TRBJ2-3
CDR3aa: CASSPSVGPDTQYF
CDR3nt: TGCGCCAGCAGCCCTAGTGTTGGGCCAGATACGCAGTATTTT

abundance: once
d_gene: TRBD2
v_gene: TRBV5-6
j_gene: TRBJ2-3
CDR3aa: CASSLSSGWNTQYF
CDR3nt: TGTGCCAGCAGCTTGAGTAGCGGGTGGAATACGCAGTATTTT